This entry lists 20 T cell receptor beta chains sequenced from one sample in a study of vaccination and CD4 T cells after COVID-19. Their antigens remain unidentified. The treatment: approximately 11-day PBMC culture with coronavirus spike peptide pools or control peptides (ViraFEST assay). CD4+ T lymphocytes from the unexposed donor were collected before the COVID-19 pandemic (2011-2018). Sequencing of DNA taken from cultured CD4+ T cells relied on the Oncomine TCR Beta short-read assay. Genomic DNA was taken out of cultured CD4+ T cells by extraction. One entry per CDR3 protein, called by TCRdb with MiXCR from the PCR reads. This sample yields 9,500 to 11,000 distinct CDR3 sequences, of which about 30% are seen a single time; approximately 13% belongs to the top ten. The sequencing input was CD4+ T cells from blood, cultured in vitro. These receptors were taken from a human donor in good health.

As for this clonotype: Germline and junction disagree at one end, which may indicate a read error. The rearrangement joins TRBV2 to TRBJ1-2; D unresolved. This CDR3 has 15 amino acids. The germline V gene encodes CDR1 SNHLY and CDR2 FYNNEI. This CDR3 reads CTSREFGSSNYGYTF. The CDR3 coding sequence is TGTACCAGTAGGGAGTTTGGATCATCAAACTATGGCTACACCTTC.

The chain joins TRBV6-2 or TRBV6-3 to TRBJ2-7; no clear D gene. Trimming removed 5 bases from V and 8 bases from J, with 13 bases in between. The CDR3 has 12 amino acids. Germline V gene lookup returns CDR1 MNHEY and CDR2 SVGEGT. CDR3 in amino acids: CASSLNQHKQYF. DNA for the CDR3: TGTGCCAGCAGTCTTAACCAGCACAAGCAGTACTTC.

This clonotype was observed a handful of times. The V and J genes are TRBV28 and TRBJ2-5, with D perhaps matching TRBD1 (6 bases). Germline loops: CDR1 MDHEN, CDR2 SYDVKM. Trimming left V 4 bases short and J 6 bases short, with 12 bases between. The CDR3 has 13 residues. Here the CDR3 DNA reads TGTGCCAGCAGTTGGCAGGGGATGCAGACCCAGTACTTC. Translated: CASSWQGMQTQYF.

The V and J genes are TRBV9 and TRBJ1-2; D may be TRBD1 (5 bases). The CDR3 loop spans 16 amino acids. Germline assignment: CDR1 SGDLS and CDR2 YYNGEE. Deletions cut 0 bases from V and 7 bases from J, with 19 bases between. CDR3 protein: CASSVGHGLWGTGYTF. The CDR3 nucleotides read TGTGCCAGCAGCGTAGGCCACGGACTCTGGGGGACTGGCTACACCTTC.

This chain uses TRBV5-5 with TRBJ1-2, with D perhaps TRBD1 (5 bases). V gave up 4 bases and J gave up 0 bases, with 13 bases separating them. From germline, CDR1 is SGHKS and CDR2 YYEKEE (reference sequence). This CDR3 has 15 amino acids. Here the CDR3 DNA reads TGTGCCAGCAGCCCCGGGGCGGACCCTAACTATGGCTACACCTTC. Translating gives CASSPGADPNYGYTF.

The gene calls are TRBV6-4 and TRBJ2-3; 8 bases line up with TRBD2. With V trimmed by 0 bases and J by 3 bases, 8 bases remained unmatched. The CDR3 extends over 17 amino acids. In germline, CDR1 is MRHNA, CDR2 SNTAGT. The CDR3 coding sequence is TGTGCCAGCAGTGACTCGACTAGCGCATTTAGGACAGATACGCAGTATTTT. This translates into CASSDSTSAFRTDTQYF.

The chain has TRBV30 and TRBJ2-5; 9 bases line up with TRBD2. The CDR3 has 14 amino acids. V was clipped by 3 bases and J by 7 bases; unmatched bases: 9. The germline CDR1 and CDR2 sequences are GTSNPN and SVGIG (reference sequence). As DNA, the CDR3 is TGTGCCTGGAGGGCGGGAGGGTCCGATGCGACCCAGTACTTC. This codes for CAWRAGGSDATQYF.

The chain combines TRBV11-2 with TRBJ2-7, with 7 bases matching TRBD2. The CDR3 runs 14 residues. With V trimmed by 4 bases and J by 7 bases, 10 bases remained unmatched. The germline gives CDR1 SGHAT, CDR2 FQNNGV. As DNA, the CDR3 is TGTGCCAGCAGCTACGGGGACTACCCAGGGGAGCAGTACTTC. Amino acid sequence: CASSYGDYPGEQYF.

The sample holds a few counts of this clonotype. The V gene is TRBV7-2, the J gene TRBJ1-1; no clear D. Trimming shortened V by 4 bases and J by 4 bases, and 10 bases separated the two germline ends. Germline V lookup: CDR1 SGHTA, CDR2 FQGNSA. The CDR3 spans 13 residues. Here the CDR3 reads CASSSRPGTEAFF. The CDR3 DNA follows: TGTGCCAGCAGCTCGAGACCAGGCACTGAAGCTTTCTTT. Drawing the rest from reference TRBV7-2 and TRBJ1-1, the complete variable domain is GAGVSQSPSNKVTEKGKDVELRCDPISGHTALYWYRQSLGQGLEFLIYFQGNSAPDKSGLPSDRFSAERTGGSVSTLTIQRTQQEDSAVYLCASSSRPGTEAFFGQGTRLTVV.

This sequence joins TRBV20-1 and TRBJ1-2; D unclear. Germline lookup yields CDR1 DFQATT and CDR2 SNEGSKA (reference sequence). V was pared by 0 bases and J by 4 bases, with 15 bases between. The CDR3 contains 15 residues. The CDR3 DNA is TGCAGTGCTAGAGATGGGCGGGAGACCCTCTATGGCTACACCTTC. Residues: CSARDGRETLYGYTF.

This sequence joins TRBV30 and TRBJ1-6; no definite D call. Trimming pared 1 base from V and 7 bases from J, leaving 5 bases between. The germline V gene has CDR1 GTSNPN and CDR2 SVGIG (reference sequence). The CDR3 covers 12 residues. CDR3 in DNA: TGTGCCTGGAGTGAGACCAATTCACCCCTCCACTTT. Translated, it gives CAWSETNSPLHF.

There are a few counts of this clonotype. The chain recombines TRBV24-1 with TRBJ2-7; D is undetermined. This CDR3 has 13 amino acids. The V end was cut by 3 bases, the J end by 2 bases, with 7 bases between. Per germline, CDR1 KGHDR and CDR2 SFDVKD. The CDR3 DNA reads TGTGCCACCAGTGATCCATCTACCTACGAGCAGTACTTC. Encoded protein: CATSDPSTYEQYF.

This clonotype was found a few times. The V and J genes are TRBV28 and TRBJ1-2, with D uncertain. This CDR3 contains 13 residues. V lost 4 bases and J lost 0, with 6 bases in between. Germline CDR1 reads MDHEN; CDR2 reads SYDVKM. As DNA, the CDR3 is TGTGCCAGCAGTTCCGGGGCTAACTATGGCTACACCTTC. Translation: CASSSGANYGYTF.

The sample holds a few counts of this clonotype. The chain couples TRBV20-1 to TRBJ1-2, with 8 bases aligning to TRBD1. Trimming removed 5 bases from V and 5 bases from J; junction bases left unmatched: 13. CDR1 is DFQATT and CDR2 is SNEGSKA in the germline V gene (reference sequence). This CDR3 spans 15 amino acids. DNA of the CDR3: TGCAGTGCTCCCCGGGACAGGATTACCGTTTATGGCTACACCTTC. This gives the protein CSAPRDRITVYGYTF.

The rearrangement links TRBV6-1 to TRBJ2-1; D remains unclear. This CDR3 is built from 16 residues. Trimming took 1 base from V and 4 from J, leaving 14 bases between them. Germline V gene lookup returns CDR1 MNHNS and CDR2 SASEGT. The CDR3 loop is CASSEEGNIGYNEQFF. In nucleotides, the CDR3 is TGTGCCAGCAGTGAAGAGGGCAATATTGGATACAATGAGCAGTTCTTC.

The V gene is TRBV6-2 or TRBV6-3, the J gene TRBJ2-1; D might be TRBD2 (6 bases). CDR1 is MNHEY, CDR2 SVGEGT, per germline. The CDR3 has 14 residues. Deletions cut 6 bases from V and 8 bases from J, with 17 bases between. CDR3 nucleotide sequence: TGTGCCAGCAGCGGTCTTCGGGGCGGGGATGAGCAGTTCTTC. Encoded protein: CASSGLRGGDEQFF.

The chain uses TRBV5-4 and TRBJ1-1; 12 bases align to TRBD1. J lost 0 bases, V lost 3 bases, and 3 bases had no gene match. Germline V gene lookup returns CDR1 SGHNT and CDR2 YYREEE (reference sequence). The CDR3 runs to 16 residues. CDR3 sequence (DNA): TGTGCCAGCAGCTCCGGGACAGGGGGCTTGAACACTGAAGCTTTCTTT. It specifies CASSSGTGGLNTEAFF.

The chain carries TRBV2 and TRBJ1-6; weak D call: TRBD1 (6 bases). The CDR3 runs to 14 residues. The germline V gene encodes CDR1 SNHLY and CDR2 FYNNEI. Trimming left V 3 bases short and J 7 bases short, with 10 bases between. The CDR3 DNA is TGTGCCAGCAGTGAGGCAGGGGACAATTCACCCCTCCACTTT. Residues: CASSEAGDNSPLHF.

This clonotype showed up just a few times. J is TRBJ1-5 and V is TRBV12-3 or TRBV12-4; no definite D call. The CDR3 is 13 amino acids. The V end was cut by 2 bases, the J end by 5 bases, with 7 bases between. Here the CDR3 DNA reads TGTGCCAGCAGTTTAATTGAAGATCAGCCCCAGCATTTT. It yields the protein CASSLIEDQPQHF.

For the CDR3, the DNA is TGCGCCAGCAGCCAGGACTCTAGGGCTAGCTGGGATGAGCAGTTCTTC. Translation: CASSQDSRASWDEQFF. The rearrangement uses TRBV4-3 and TRBJ2-1; the D gene is possibly TRBD2 (5 bases). Between the trimmed V and J ends, which lost 3 bases and 8 bases, there was a span of 20 bases. Germline assignment: CDR1 LGHNA and CDR2 YSLEER. This CDR3 comprises 16 residues.